Listed below are T cell receptor beta chains from one sample, sequenced in a study of T cells after yellow fever vaccination. MiXCR was run by TCRdb on the 5' RACE reads, yielding one entry per CDR3 protein. Here the sample spans 500,000 to 550,000 distinct CDR3 sequences, about a fifth being singletons. This specimen was PBMCs, taken approximately 22 days after the first yellow fever vaccination. The origin of the receptors is a man younger than 35 who received the YFV17D yellow fever vaccine. Each CDR3 is given with its conserved first and last residue. Each record gives: V gene, D gene, clone size, J gene, CDR3 protein, CDR3 DNA. The D gene is left open where the match is weak. Clone size is stated in some rows and not others, as once, few, many or a class when expanded.

v_call: TRBV5-6; d_call: TRBD1; clone_size: NA; j_call: TRBJ1-6; cdr3_aa: CASRTGQGASPLHF; cdr3_nt: TGTGCCAGCAGGACCGGACAGGGGGCTTCACCCCTCCACTTT
v_call: TRBV5-5; d_call: TRBD1; clone_size: NA; j_call: TRBJ1-6; cdr3_aa: CASGRGQGSPLHF; cdr3_nt: TGTGCCAGCGGCAGGGGGCAAGGTTCACCCCTCCACTTT
v_call: TRBV20-1; d_call: NA; clone_size: NA; j_call: TRBJ1-1; cdr3_aa: CSARDSAEAFF; cdr3_nt: TGCAGTGCTAGAGATTCGGCCGAAGCTTTCTTT
v_call: TRBV10-3; d_call: TRBD1; clone_size: few; j_call: TRBJ1-5; cdr3_aa: CAISESGQTNQPQHF; cdr3_nt: TGTGCCATCAGTGAATCGGGACAGACCAATCAGCCCCAGCATTTT
v_call: TRBV4-1; d_call: NA; clone_size: NA; j_call: TRBJ2-3; cdr3_aa: CASSQFLGDTQYF; cdr3_nt: TGCGCCAGCAGCCAATTCCTCGGAGATACGCAGTATTTT
v_call: TRBV4-3; d_call: NA; clone_size: few; j_call: TRBJ1-5; cdr3_aa: CASSQELRWGTRYQPQHF; cdr3_nt: TGCGCCAGCAGCCAGGAACTAAGGTGGGGGACACGGTATCAGCCCCAGCATTTT
v_call: TRBV18; d_call: NA; clone_size: NA; j_call: TRBJ1-2; cdr3_aa: CASSRDSVSNYGYTF; cdr3_nt: TGTGCCAGCTCACGCGACAGCGTCTCTAACTATGGCTACACCTTC
v_call: TRBV20-1; d_call: NA; clone_size: few; j_call: TRBJ2-3; cdr3_aa: CSAYGPTTTDTQYF; cdr3_nt: TGCAGTGCTTACGGTCCCACAACCACAGATACGCAGTATTTT
v_call: TRBV4-3; d_call: NA; clone_size: NA; j_call: TRBJ2-3; cdr3_aa: CASSLTGSDTQYF; cdr3_nt: TGCGCCAGCAGCCTAACAGGGTCGGATACGCAGTATTTT
v_call: TRBV6-1; d_call: NA; clone_size: NA; j_call: TRBJ2-3; cdr3_aa: CASSKTFLRTDTQYF; cdr3_nt: TGTGCCAGCAGCAAGACATTCCTACGCACAGATACGCAGTATTTT
v_call: TRBV9; d_call: NA; clone_size: many; j_call: TRBJ2-5; cdr3_aa: CASSGSARYQETQYF; cdr3_nt: TGTGCCAGCAGCGGCTCGGCGCGGTACCAAGAGACCCAGTACTTC
v_call: TRBV5-1; d_call: NA; clone_size: NA; j_call: TRBJ2-7; cdr3_aa: CASSLDTKPYEQYF; cdr3_nt: TGCGCCAGCAGCTTGGACACGAAACCCTACGAGCAGTACTTC
v_call: TRBV6-1; d_call: TRBD1; clone_size: few; j_call: TRBJ1-5; cdr3_aa: CASRPGGGQPQHF; cdr3_nt: TGTGCCAGCAGACCAGGGGGCGGACAGCCCCAGCATTTT
v_call: TRBV7-2; d_call: NA; clone_size: NA; j_call: TRBJ2-5; cdr3_aa: CASSQDGPWGQETQYF; cdr3_nt: TGTGCCAGCAGCCAAGACGGACCTTGGGGGCAAGAGACCCAGTACTTC
v_call: TRBV7-2; d_call: TRBD1; clone_size: NA; j_call: TRBJ2-2; cdr3_aa: CASVGQGGSAGELFF; cdr3_nt: TGTGCCAGCGTGGGACAGGGGGGATCGGCCGGGGAGCTGTTTTTT
v_call: TRBV4-1; d_call: NA; clone_size: NA; j_call: TRBJ2-7; cdr3_aa: CASSQDRFFSYEQYF; cdr3_nt: TGCGCCAGCAGCCAAGACAGGTTTTTCTCCTACGAGCAGTACTTC
v_call: TRBV7-9; d_call: NA; clone_size: few; j_call: TRBJ1-2; cdr3_aa: CASSFLAPPNGYTF; cdr3_nt: TGTGCCAGCAGCTTTCTGGCACCCCCTAATGGCTACACCTTC
v_call: TRBV7-8; d_call: TRBD1; clone_size: NA; j_call: TRBJ2-3; cdr3_aa: CASSFGTGDPDTQYF; cdr3_nt: TGTGCCAGCAGCTTCGGGACAGGCGATCCAGATACGCAGTATTTT
v_call: TRBV29-1; d_call: NA; clone_size: NA; j_call: TRBJ1-2; cdr3_aa: CSALKRDTYGYTF; cdr3_nt: TGCAGCGCGCTGAAGAGGGATACCTATGGCTACACCTTC
v_call: TRBV7-2; d_call: NA; clone_size: NA; j_call: TRBJ1-1; cdr3_aa: CASSLKQGRNTEAFF; cdr3_nt: TGTGCCAGCAGCCTAAAACAGGGCAGGAACACTGAAGCTTTCTTT
v_call: TRBV6-2/TRBV6-3; d_call: NA; clone_size: NA; j_call: TRBJ1-1; cdr3_aa: CASRMYPQDTEAFF; cdr3_nt: TGTGCCAGCAGAATGTACCCACAGGACACTGAAGCTTTCTTT
v_call: TRBV27; d_call: NA; clone_size: few; j_call: TRBJ1-6; cdr3_aa: CASSFYSSPLHF; cdr3_nt: TGTGCCAGCAGTTTCTATTCTTCACCCCTCCACTTT
v_call: TRBV2; d_call: NA; clone_size: many; j_call: TRBJ2-4; cdr3_aa: CASSETAIGLAKNIQYF; cdr3_nt: TGTGCCAGCAGTGAAACGGCAATTGGGCTAGCCAAAAACATTCAGTACTTC
v_call: TRBV3-1; d_call: TRBD1; clone_size: NA; j_call: TRBJ2-3; cdr3_aa: CASSQGTGDTDTQYF; cdr3_nt: TGTGCCAGCAGCCAAGGGACAGGGGACACAGATACGCAGTATTTT
v_call: TRBV5-1; d_call: NA; clone_size: few; j_call: TRBJ2-2; cdr3_aa: CASRLRRDNTGELFF; cdr3_nt: TGCGCCAGCAGACTGCGGCGGGACAACACCGGGGAGCTGTTTTTT
v_call: TRBV20-1; d_call: TRBD1; clone_size: NA; j_call: TRBJ2-3; cdr3_aa: CSARDTQGEHTDTQYF; cdr3_nt: TGCAGTGCTAGAGATACACAGGGGGAACACACAGATACGCAGTATTTT
v_call: TRBV15; d_call: NA; clone_size: NA; j_call: TRBJ1-4; cdr3_aa: CATSRGPNEKLFF; cdr3_nt: TGTGCCACCAGCAGGGGACCAAATGAAAAACTGTTTTTT
v_call: TRBV7-8; d_call: NA; clone_size: few; j_call: TRBJ1-4; cdr3_aa: CASSNPGSGILFF; cdr3_nt: TGTGCCAGCAGCAACCCAGGATCAGGAATCCTGTTTTTT
v_call: TRBV12-3/TRBV12-4; d_call: NA; clone_size: few; j_call: TRBJ2-5; cdr3_aa: CASSLGGGSRETQYF; cdr3_nt: TGTGCCAGCAGTTTGGGTGGGGGTTCCAGGGAGACCCAGTACTTC
v_call: TRBV6-2/TRBV6-3; d_call: NA; clone_size: NA; j_call: TRBJ1-1; cdr3_aa: CASGLPRTEYTEAFF; cdr3_nt: TGTGCCAGCGGCCTACCCAGGACGGAGTACACTGAAGCTTTCTTT
v_call: TRBV14; d_call: TRBD1; clone_size: few; j_call: TRBJ2-7; cdr3_aa: CASSQSDRVGEQYF; cdr3_nt: TGTGCCAGCAGCCAATCGGACAGGGTAGGGGAGCAGTACTTC
v_call: TRBV7-2; d_call: NA; clone_size: few; j_call: TRBJ2-2; cdr3_aa: CASSGSGSGELFF; cdr3_nt: TGTGCCAGCAGCGGAAGCGGGTCCGGGGAGCTGTTTTTT
v_call: TRBV9; d_call: NA; clone_size: NA; j_call: TRBJ2-2; cdr3_aa: CASSVEAGDTGELFF; cdr3_nt: TGTGCCAGCAGCGTAGAAGCAGGGGACACCGGGGAGCTGTTTTTT
v_call: TRBV25-1; d_call: TRBD2; clone_size: NA; j_call: TRBJ2-3; cdr3_aa: CASSLTSGEPDTQYF; cdr3_nt: TGTGCCAGCAGTCTGACTAGCGGGGAGCCAGATACGCAGTATTTT
v_call: TRBV4-1; d_call: NA; clone_size: NA; j_call: TRBJ1-2; cdr3_aa: CASSQDTSQGGFYGYTF; cdr3_nt: TGCGCCAGCAGCCAAGATACATCTCAGGGAGGTTTCTATGGCTACACCTTC
v_call: TRBV4-2; d_call: NA; clone_size: few; j_call: TRBJ2-5; cdr3_aa: CASSLQEFQETQYF; cdr3_nt: TGTGCCAGCAGCCTACAGGAATTCCAAGAGACCCAGTACTTC
v_call: TRBV6-1; d_call: TRBD2; clone_size: NA; j_call: TRBJ2-1; cdr3_aa: CASSESRTSGNYNEQFF; cdr3_nt: TGTGCCAGCAGTGAATCTCGGACTAGCGGAAACTACAATGAGCAGTTCTTC
v_call: TRBV4-2; d_call: TRBD2; clone_size: few; j_call: TRBJ2-2; cdr3_aa: CASSQERFGGGASFNTGELFF; cdr3_nt: TGTGCCAGCAGCCAAGAAAGGTTCGGCGGGGGGGCCTCTTTCAACACCGGGGAGCTGTTTTTT
v_call: TRBV7-8; d_call: NA; clone_size: few; j_call: TRBJ1-4; cdr3_aa: CASTRPREKLFF; cdr3_nt: TGTGCCAGCACCCGGCCCCGAGAAAAACTGTTTTTT